This T cell receptor beta chain was sequenced in a study of early T cells in non-severe SARS-CoV-2 infection. Study-level information: The sequenced material was bulk RNA from unsorted whole blood, and its chains were unpaired.

This clonotype was seen ten or more times. CDR1 and CDR2 from the germline V gene are DFQATT and SNEGSKA (reference sequence). This CDR3 is 13 amino acids long. Trimming cost V 4 bases and J 8 bases, with 14 bases left between them. TCRdb called the 5' RACE reads again in MiXCR, with one record for every CDR3 protein. The table records about 38,000 distinct CDR3 sequences, about 5% of them present only once. The chain joins TRBV20-1 to TRBJ1-4; unclear D gene. The clonotype was recovered from an adult who was a healthcare worker with PCR-confirmed SARS-CoV-2 infection or an uninfected control (not recorded which). The sample was whole blood. DNA of the CDR3: TGCAGTGCTAAAGATCTTTCGTTGGAAAAACTGTTTTTT. Protein sequence: CSAKDLSLEKLFF.